Listed below are T cell receptor beta chains from one sample, sequenced in a study of cytotoxic CD8 clonotypes in ibrutinib-treated CLL. Some clones are missing from TCRdb's copy, which holds only in-frame ones; the method was immunoSEQ multiplex PCR. The sample consists of under 200,000 clones, 70% to 85% of them appearing once. Sequences were derived from PBMCs, sampled after 12 months of ibrutinib treatment. The receptors originated from a human donor with chronic lymphocytic leukemia. Each CDR3 is given with its conserved first and last residue. D genes are given only for firm matches. The listing skips clone size in some rows; elsewhere it reads once, few, many or a size class.

abundance	j_gene	v_gene	d_gene	CDR3aa	CDR3nt
NA	TRBJ2-2	TRBV19	TRBD1	CASSASGQGFTGELFF	TGTGCCAGTAGTGCCTCGGGACAGGGATTCACCGGGGAGCTGTTTTTT
NA	TRBJ2-7	TRBV5-1	NA	CASSLPQGHEQYF	TGCGCCAGCAGCTTGCCTCAGGGTCACGAGCAGTACTTC
once	TRBJ2-2	TRBV11-3	NA	CASSSGPQRELFF	TGTGCCAGCAGCTCGGGTCCTCAGAGGGAGCTGTTTTTT
once	TRBJ1-3	TRBV6-1	NA	CASSAGGVSGNTIYF	TGTGCCAGCAGTGCAGGTGGGGTCTCGGGGAACACCATATATTTT
few	TRBJ1-5	TRBV10-1	TRBD1	CANLRDRDSNQPQHF	TGCGCCAACCTCCGGGACAGGGATAGCAATCAGCCCCAGCATTTT
NA	TRBJ2-5	TRBV18	TRBD1	CASSPMGQAQETQYF	TGTGCCAGCTCACCCATGGGACAGGCCCAAGAGACCCAGTACTTC
NA	TRBJ1-2	TRBV29-1	NA	CSVRGGEGYTF	TGCAGCGTTCGGGGGGGTGAGGGCTACACCTTC
few	TRBJ1-5	TRBV14	TRBD1	CASSQTGALSNQPQHF	TGTGCCAGCAGCCAGACAGGGGCTCTATCAAATCAGCCCCAGCATTTT
NA	TRBJ2-6	TRBV5-5	NA	CASLGNSGANVLTF	TGTGCCAGCCTGGGGAACTCTGGGGCCAACGTCCTGACTTTC
NA	TRBJ2-2	TRBV5-1	NA	CASSLVSGNTGELFF	TGCGCCAGCAGCTTGGTGTCGGGGAACACCGGGGAGCTGTTTTTT
NA	TRBJ2-3	TRBV7-2	TRBD2	CASSSTSGGAWVSQYF	TGTGCCAGCAGCTCGACTAGCGGGGGGGCTTGGGTTTCGCAGTATTTT
many	TRBJ1-2	TRBV27	TRBD1	CASSLSYQGARDGYTF	TGTGCCAGCAGTTTATCGTATCAGGGGGCAAGAGATGGCTACACCTTC
NA	TRBJ1-6	TRBV5-1	TRBD1	CASSLTSNRGVSPLHF	TGCGCCAGCAGCTTGACGTCGAACAGGGGGGTTTCACCCCTCCACTTT
NA	TRBJ1-1	TRBV5-1	TRBD1	CASSKGQTNTEAFF	TGCGCCAGCAGCAAGGGACAGACTAACACTGAAGCTTTCTTT
once	TRBJ2-7	TRBV7-2	TRBD2	CASSTSRGAYEQYF	TGTGCCAGCAGCACGTCCCGGGGGGCCTACGAGCAGTACTTC
NA	TRBJ1-3	TRBV18	NA	CASSQVSSGNTIYF	TGTGCCAGCTCACAGGTGTCTTCTGGAAACACCATATATTTT
NA	TRBJ1-1	TRBV29-1	NA	CSVEEQGRWAFF	TGCAGCGTTGAAGAGCAAGGGCGTTGGGCTTTCTTT
medium-sized	TRBJ2-1	TRBV4-1	NA	CASSQVDLGFSSYNEQFF	TGCGCCAGCAGCCAAGTCGATTTGGGGTTTAGCTCCTACAATGAGCAGTTCTTC
once	TRBJ1-6	TRBV5-1	NA	CASSSGFSSYNSPLHF	TGCGCCAGCAGCTCTGGATTCAGCAGTTATAATTCACCCCTCCACTTT
NA	TRBJ1-4	TRBV21-1	NA	CASSKGVTGRLGHEKLFF	TGTGCCAGCAGCAAAGGCGTCACAGGGAGGTTGGGGCATGAAAAACTGTTTTTT
NA	TRBJ2-7	TRBV6-5	TRBD1	CASSAPDRVDEQYF	TGTGCCAGCAGTGCTCCTGACAGGGTAGACGAGCAGTACTTC
NA	TRBJ2-5	TRBV9	TRBD2	CASSGGLGSGAQYF	TGTGCCAGCAGCGGGGGACTAGGTTCTGGGGCCCAGTACTTC
NA	TRBJ2-3	TRBV7-2	TRBD2	CASSFGGTDYDTQYF	TGTGCCAGCAGCTTCGGGGGGACCGACTACGATACGCAGTATTTT
NA	TRBJ2-1	TRBV5-4	NA	CASSQQDYNEQFF	TGTGCCAGCAGCCAGCAAGACTACAATGAGCAGTTCTTC
NA	TRBJ2-1	TRBV5-8	TRBD1	CASSLTHRGNSYNEQFF	TGTGCCAGCAGCTTGACTCACAGGGGGAACTCCTACAATGAGCAGTTCTTC
NA	TRBJ2-7	TRBV28	TRBD1	CASSFLADRGYEQYF	TGTGCCAGCAGTTTCCTTGCGGACAGGGGTTACGAGCAGTACTTC
NA	TRBJ1-1	TRBV4-2	NA	CASSQDMGGGLNTEAFF	TGTGCCAGCAGCCAAGATATGGGAGGGGGATTGAACACTGAAGCTTTCTTT
NA	TRBJ2-7	TRBV7-2	NA	CASSSLSTAEQYF	TGTGCCAGCAGCTCTCTATCGACGGCCGAGCAGTACTTC
NA	TRBJ2-3	TRBV28	NA	CASSLVDTQYF	TGTGCCAGCAGTTTAGTAGATACGCAGTATTTT
once	TRBJ2-1	TRBV23-1	TRBD1	CASSQSFRGQDEQFF	TGCGCCAGCAGTCAATCGTTCAGGGGGCAGGATGAGCAGTTCTTC
NA	TRBJ2-3	TRBV7-7	TRBD2	CASSRGGVADTQYF	TGTGCTAGCAGCCGGGGGGGGGTTGCAGATACGCAGTATTTT
NA	TRBJ2-7	TRBV5-4	TRBD2	CASSKGGVGAYEQYF	TGTGCCAGCAGCAAGGGAGGGGTGGGAGCCTACGAGCAGTACTTC
NA	TRBJ2-3	TRBV5-4	NA	CASSFSPGFTTDTQYF	TGTGCCAGCAGCTTCTCTCCGGGTTTCACCACAGATACGCAGTATTTT
NA	TRBJ2-7	TRBV5-1	TRBD1	CASSLDFRDRGKQYF	TGTGCCAGCAGCTTGGATTTCCGGGACAGGGGTAAGCAGTACTTC
once	TRBJ1-3	TRBV7-9	NA	CASSQDAQKSSGNTIYF	TGCGCCAGCAGCCAAGACGCCCAGAAGAGCTCTGGAAACACCATATATTTT
once	TRBJ2-3	TRBV28	NA	CASSLFRQASTDTQYF	TGTGCCAGCAGTTTATTCAGGCAGGCAAGCACAGATACGCAGTATTTT
NA	TRBJ2-7	TRBV4-1	NA	CASSPQQGAVYEQYF	TGCGCCAGCAGCCCCCAGCAGGGAGCTGTCTACGAGCAGTACTTC
NA	TRBJ2-1	TRBV28	TRBD1	CASSSGTGGFSEQFF	TGTGCCAGCAGCTCCGGGACAGGGGGCTTTAGTGAGCAGTTCTTC
NA	TRBJ2-5	TRBV7-2	NA	CASSSHRDKETQYF	TGTGCCAGCAGCTCCCACAGGGACAAAGAGACCCAGTACTTC
NA	TRBJ1-3	TRBV4-3	NA	CASSQGGGSGNTIYF	TGCGCCAGCAGCCAAGGGGGGGGCTCTGGAAACACCATATATTTT
NA	TRBJ1-1	TRBV5-1	NA	CASSLSRNTEAFF	TGCGCCAGCAGCTTATCACGCAACACTGAAGCTTTCTTT
NA	TRBJ1-4	TRBV11-2	NA	CASSPTFANEKLFF	TGTGCCAGCAGCCCCACGTTTGCTAATGAAAAACTGTTTTTT
NA	TRBJ1-2	TRBV6-6	NA	CASINPGYSYGYTF	TGTGCCAGCATCAACCCCGGGTATTCCTATGGCTACACCTTC
NA	TRBJ1-1	TRBV7-3	NA	CASSLMGDRAFF	TGTGCCAGCAGCTTAATGGGCGATAGGGCTTTCTTT
NA	TRBJ1-5	TRBV19	NA	CASSQRTTASNQPQHF	TGTGCCAGTAGTCAAAGGACAACCGCTAGCAATCAGCCCCAGCATTTT